The clone carrying this TCR beta chain was seen at least ten times. One entry per CDR3 protein, called by TCRdb with MiXCR from the 5' RACE reads. Seen here are fewer than 250,000 distinct CDR3 sequences, roughly 9.4% observed once, and the top ten hold about 5.2%. This sample was taken from a study of identical twins. Trimming left V 5 bases short and J 8 bases short, with 14 bases between. The CDR3 has 12 amino acids. Germline loops: CDR1 DFQATT, CDR2 SNEGSKA (reference sequence). Sequenced material: memory (CD45RO+) T cells sorted from blood. The clonotype originates from a woman aged 18-29 years in good health. This chain joins TRBV20-1 and TRBJ2-3; the D is unclear. CDR3 residues: CSAGPTFGTQYF. In nucleotides, the CDR3 is TGCAGTGCTGGCCCAACGTTTGGTACGCAGTATTTT.